The 2 T cell receptor beta chains below come from one sample, sequenced in a study of blood T cell repertoires in COVID-19 (dated by TCRdb to the early 2020s). Receptor libraries were prepared by the immunoSEQ multiplex PCR assay. TCRdb mirrors the immuneACCESS table, restricted to in-frame sequences. Some clones are absent from its copies; in checked studies, under half trace to an unresolved V gene, and the reason for the others is unknown. The sample table contains 63,000 or so clones; only one count was recorded for roughly 81% of them. Together, the top ten hold 9% to 9.5% of the sample. What was sequenced was peripheral blood. The receptor set was obtained from a human donor in a cohort sampled during active COVID-19.

This chain uses TRBV7-9 with TRBJ1-4, with a possible D match to TRBD1 (6 bases). V was pared by 5 bases and J by 2 bases, with 15 bases between. The CDR3 has 16 residues. Per the germline V gene, CDR1 is SEHNR and CDR2 is FQNEAQ (reference sequence). CDR3 sequence (DNA): TGTGCCAGCAGCCCCGGGACAATTGCGACTAATGAAAAACTGTTTTTT. It codes for CASSPGTIATNEKLFF.

As DNA, the CDR3 is TGTGCCAGCAGCCCCCACAGGGATCAAGAGACCCAGTACTTC. Encoded protein: CASSPHRDQETQYF. The gene calls are TRBV28 and TRBJ2-5; D is possibly TRBD1 (6 bases). V was shortened by 6 bases and J by 2 bases, with 13 bases between the two germline ends. The germline V gene encodes CDR1 MDHEN and CDR2 SYDVKM. The CDR3 is 14 residues long. The variable domain in full, with the rest retrieved from reference TRBV28 and TRBJ2-5, is DVKVTQSSRYLVKRTGEKVFLECVQDMDHENMFWYRQDPGLGLRLIYFSYDVKMKEKGDIPEGYSVSREKKERFSLILESASTNQTSMYLCASSPHRDQETQYFGPGTRLLVL.